Listed here are 21 T cell receptor beta chains from one sample, sequenced in a study of blood T cell repertoires in COVID-19. Measured with immunoSEQ multiplex PCR; TCRdb has only the in-frame clones, and not every one. Here the sample spans some 350,000 clones, around nine tenths being singletons. Input material: peripheral blood. The receptors were gathered from a woman between 65 and 79 years old with COVID-19, enrolled during active disease.

The chain links TRBV6-5 to TRBJ1-5; TRBD1 is a possible D gene (5 bases). CDR1 is MNHEY, CDR2 SVGAGI, per germline. The CDR3 loop spans 13 amino acids. The V end lost 5 bases, the J end lost 1 base, and 6 bases lay between the germline ends. CDR3 amino acids: CASSRTSNQPQHF. CDR3 DNA: TGTGCCAGCAGTAGGACAAGCAATCAGCCCCAGCATTTT.

The CDR3 region has the DNA TGCAGCGTTTCCCAGGGGAGGGATTCACCCCTCCACTTT. This translates into CSVSQGRDSPLHF. The rearrangement links TRBV29-1 to TRBJ1-6; perhaps TRBD1 as D (6 bases). Germline V gives CDR1 SQVTM, CDR2 ANQGSEA. CDR3 size: 13 residues. Trimming stripped 5 bases from V and 8 bases from J, with 13 bases between.

This chain links TRBV20-1 with TRBJ2-4; no clear D gene. Trimming cost V 5 bases and J 6 bases, with 8 bases left between them. Germline CDR1 DFQATT, CDR2 SNEGSKA (reference sequence). The CDR3 is 11 amino acids. Written as DNA, the CDR3 is TGCAGTGCTCCCTACCTAAACATTCAGTACTTC. Protein product: CSAPYLNIQYF.

J is TRBJ2-7 and V is TRBV10-1; TRBD1 matches 8 bases. V lost 5 bases, J lost 4 bases, and 4 bases stayed unmatched. The CDR3 has 13 amino acids. Germline CDR1 and CDR2: WNHNN and SYGVQD (reference sequence). CDR3 residues: CASSLGQDYEQYF. CDR3 coding DNA: TGCGCCAGCAGTCTGGGACAGGATTACGAGCAGTACTTC.

The sample holds a few counts of this clone. The V and J genes are TRBV4-3 and TRBJ1-1, with unresolved D. The CDR3 runs 15 residues. The germline CDR1 and CDR2 sequences are LGHNA and YSLEER. Trimming removed 4 bases at V and 2 bases at J, with 14 bases between. Here the CDR3 reads CASSPYLTANTEAFF. CDR3 bases: TGCGCCAGCAGCCCTTACCTTACAGCTAACACTGAAGCTTTCTTT.

To note about this clone: The same CDR3 also results from other DNA sequences found in this sample. V and J are TRBV10-2 and TRBJ1-2, with D perhaps matching TRBD1 (5 bases). This CDR3 has 14 amino acids. CDR1 is WSHSY, CDR2 SAAADI, per germline. V was pared by 0 bases and J by 4 bases, with 9 bases between. The CDR3 spells CASSESSQAYGYTF. The CDR3 DNA sequence: TGCGCCAGCAGTGAGTCGTCACAGGCCTATGGCTACACCTTC.

The chain is built from TRBV18 and TRBJ1-2; 9 bases fit TRBD1. CDR3 size: 15 residues. The junction had 4 bases not matched to a gene; V was cut back by 3 bases and J by 2 bases. Germline CDR1 KGHSH, CDR2 LQKENI. The CDR3 loop is CASSPSQGANYGYTF. DNA for the CDR3: TGTGCCAGCTCACCCTCACAGGGGGCGAACTATGGCTACACCTTC.

This sequence joins TRBV5-3 and TRBJ1-2, with 7 bases fitting TRBD1. TRBV5-3 is known as an ORF, though its function is uncertain. V lost 5 bases, J lost 1 base, and 5 bases stayed unmatched. The CDR3 is made up of 14 amino acids. The CDR3 reads CARRGGPSNYGYTF. The CDR3 nucleotides are TGTGCCAGAAGAGGGGGCCCAAGTAACTATGGCTACACCTTC.

The V and J genes are TRBV7-9 and TRBJ1-1; a possible D gene is TRBD1 (6 bases). Trimming left V 5 bases short and J 0 bases short, with 16 bases between. The CDR3 is 16 residues long. The germline CDR1 and CDR2 sequences are SEHNR and FQNEAQ (reference sequence). CDR3 residues: CASSREAGQLNTEAFF. As DNA, the CDR3 is TGTGCCAGCAGCCGAGAAGCGGGACAACTGAACACTGAAGCTTTCTTT.

This chain connects TRBV6-5 to TRBJ1-1; maybe TRBD1 (5 bases). Germline lookup yields CDR1 MNHEY and CDR2 SVGAGI. Deletions cut 7 bases from V and 4 bases from J, with 13 bases between. The CDR3 consists of 13 residues. The CDR3 reads CASTPSGFTEAFF. The CDR3 DNA follows: TGTGCCAGCACCCCCTCAGGGTTCACTGAAGCTTTCTTT.

V gene TRBV10-1 combines with J gene TRBJ2-1, with 12 positions matching TRBD2. This CDR3 contains 13 residues. J was trimmed by 14 bases and V by 3 bases; bases with no gene match: 5. Germline V gene data show CDR1 as WNHNN and CDR2 as SYGVQD (reference sequence). The CDR3 sequence is CASSDLAGGRKFF. In nucleotides, the CDR3 is TGCGCCAGCAGTGATCTAGCGGGGGGGCGAAAGTTCTTC.

The rearrangement links TRBV19 to TRBJ2-1; TRBD1 aligns across 11 bases. In germline, CDR1 is LNHDA, CDR2 SQIVND (reference sequence). V shed 6 bases, J shed 6 bases, and the junction held 7 bases outside the gene matches. The CDR3 runs to 15 residues. The CDR3, as DNA: TGTGCCAGTAGAGATTGGACAGGGGGCCGCAATGAGCAGTTCTTC. Amino acids: CASRDWTGGRNEQFF.

The chain employs TRBV10-1 and TRBJ1-1, with 10 bases identical to TRBD1. CDR1 and CDR2 (germline): WNHNN, SYGVQD (reference sequence). Losses at the gene ends were 6 bases for V and 6 bases for J; bases not matched to a gene: 4. This CDR3 is 13 amino acids long. This chain's CDR3 is CASSPGQGSEAFF. CDR3 nucleotides: TGCGCCAGCAGCCCGGGACAGGGGTCTGAAGCTTTCTTT.

The V call is TRBV6-2 or TRBV6-3, the J call TRBJ1-1; D may be TRBD1 (5 bases). CDR3 size: 14 residues. The V end was cut by 0 bases, the J end by 5 bases, with 10 bases between. The germline gives CDR1 MNHEY, CDR2 SVGEGT. CDR3 DNA sequence: TGTGCCAGCAGTTACTCCTCAGGGCAAACTGAAGCTTTCTTT. This encodes CASSYSSGQTEAFF.

This chain uses TRBV12-3 or TRBV12-4 with TRBJ1-6, with D uncertain. V was pared by 2 bases and J by 7 bases, with 3 bases between. This CDR3 contains 12 residues. Written as DNA, the CDR3 is TGTGCCAGCAGTTTACAGAATTCACCCCTCCACTTT. Translated, it gives CASSLQNSPLHF.

This clone was found many times. The chain combines TRBV27 with TRBJ2-7; D is possibly TRBD2 (6 bases). CDR1 and CDR2 from the germline V gene are MNHEY and SMNVEV (reference sequence). The CDR3 has 18 residues. Trimming cost V 0 bases and J 4 bases, with 22 bases left between them. CDR3: CASSLSAGTGLLGYEQYF. As DNA, the CDR3 is TGTGCCAGCAGTTTATCGGCAGGGACTGGACTGCTCGGTTACGAGCAGTACTTC.

The rearrangement links TRBV5-6 to TRBJ2-5; a weak D match, TRBD1 (5 bases). V shed 0 bases and J shed 3 bases, with 18 bases lying between them. The CDR3 extends over 17 amino acids. Germline CDR1 and CDR2: SGHDT and YYEEEE. CDR3 DNA: TGTGCCAGCAGCTTGGGTGTTTTTTCGGTAGGGGAAGAGACCCAGTACTTC. Translated: CASSLGVFSVGEETQYF.

The chain is built from TRBV7-2 and TRBJ2-7, with D tentatively TRBD2 (6 bases). The CDR3 runs 14 residues. V was trimmed by 6 bases and J by 0 bases, leaving 12 bases between them. Germline V gene sequence: CDR1 SGHTA, CDR2 FQGNSA. CDR3 nucleotides: TGTGCCAGCAGTCGTGCGGGGTCCTCCTACGAGCAGTACTTC. It codes for CASSRAGSSYEQYF.

For the CDR3, the DNA is TGTGCCGCGAAAGACAGTACCCCAGATACGCAGTATTTT. Protein: CAAKDSTPDTQYF. The chain combines TRBV7-9 with TRBJ2-3; possibly TRBD1 for D (5 bases). The germline CDR1 and CDR2 sequences are SEHNR and FQNEAQ (reference sequence). The CDR3 runs to 13 residues. V was shortened by 11 bases and J by 4 bases, with 16 bases between the two germline ends.

This rearrangement joins TRBV3-1 (or the pseudogene TRBV3-2) to TRBJ1-1, with 10 bases that match TRBD1. Germline V gene sequence: CDR1 LGHDT, CDR2 YNNKEL (reference sequence). The V segment lost 8 bases and the J segment 4 bases; nucleotides outside the gene matches: 7. This CDR3 has 14 amino acids. Here the CDR3 reads CASRDRGQATEAFF. The CDR3 DNA sequence: TGTGCCAGCCGTGACAGGGGGCAGGCCACTGAAGCTTTCTTT.

This rearrangement joins TRBV2 to TRBJ1-2; TRBD1 might be the D (5 bases). V was shortened by 6 bases and J by 1 base, with 12 bases between the two germline ends. This CDR3 is built from 14 residues. CDR1 is SNHLY and CDR2 is FYNNEI in the germline V gene. The CDR3 nucleotides are TGTGCCAGCAGGGGGGGACGGAATAACTATGGCTACACCTTC. As protein: CASRGGRNNYGYTF.